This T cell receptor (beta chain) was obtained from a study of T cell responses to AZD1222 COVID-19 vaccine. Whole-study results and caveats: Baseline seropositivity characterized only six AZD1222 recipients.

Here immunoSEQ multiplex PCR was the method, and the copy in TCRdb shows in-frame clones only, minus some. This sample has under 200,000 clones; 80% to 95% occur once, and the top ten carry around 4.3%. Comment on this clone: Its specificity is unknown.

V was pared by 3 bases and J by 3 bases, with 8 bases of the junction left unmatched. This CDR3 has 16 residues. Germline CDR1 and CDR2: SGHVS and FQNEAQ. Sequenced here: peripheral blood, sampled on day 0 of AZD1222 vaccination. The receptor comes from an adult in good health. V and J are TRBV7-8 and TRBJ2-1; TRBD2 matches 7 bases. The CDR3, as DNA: TGTGCCAGCAGCTTCCAAGCGGGGTTTAGCTACAATGAGCAGTTCTTC. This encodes CASSFQAGFSYNEQFF.